This TCR beta chain is drawn from a study of blood T cell repertoires in COVID-19. Study-wide background: Samples came from the United States, Italy and Spain, spanning acute and convalescent COVID-19. Sample material is recorded as cDNA or gDNA derived from T cells, B-cell-depleted T cells, or PBMCs.

This clone was picked up one time. CDR1 is SGHRS, CDR2 YFSETQ, per germline. The CDR3 runs to 14 residues. The ends were cut back, 4 bases at V and 6 bases at J, with 14 bases in the middle. Original processing notes: Estimates of nucleated cell counts were drawn from the amplification of reference gene primers. Profiling relied on immunoSEQ multiplex PCR, and the TCRdb table lists in-frame clones only, not all of them. The V and J calls and clone size come from that table; D and trimming were worked out from the DNA. The sample yields 130,000 to 150,000 clones, 88% seen once. The gene calls are TRBV5-1 and TRBJ2-1, with a tentative D call TRBD1 (5 bases). Sequenced: peripheral blood. This TCR derives from a human donor in a cohort sampled during active COVID-19. For the CDR3, the DNA is TGCGCCAGCAGCCAGGACAAGGTAGCCAATGAGCAGTTCTTC. Amino acid sequence: CASSQDKVANEQFF.